The present T cell receptor (beta chain) was sequenced within a study of a mutant IDH1 vaccine in newly diagnosed glioma. Whole-study context: Of treated patients, approximately 60% were men and roughly 40% women, averaging about 37 years. Patients got radiotherapy, temozolomide, or both beforehand, and most got both. Visit V13 took place at week 47, and visit V12 happened at week 35. Notes on the study in general: Detectable vaccine-induced immune responses arose in roughly 93% of patients.

The table lists this clone with a count of one. What it binds is not known. As to time point: week 35, safety follow-up. What each vaccine dose contained was 300 ug of mutant IDH1 20-mer peptide, accompanied by topical imiquimod. Data came from immunoSEQ multiplex PCR; TCRdb stores just in-frame clones and leaves some out. The sample has tens of thousands of clones, 76% seen once. The V end was cut by 0 bases, the J end by 7 bases, with 15 bases between. The CDR3 covers 14 residues. Germline CDR1 and CDR2: SQVTM and ANQGSEA. Sequenced material: PBMCs, taken from a glioma patient whose treatment included an IDH1 peptide vaccine. This sequence originates from a man between 40 and 49 years old with glioma. The V and J genes are TRBV29-1 and TRBJ2-5, with D perhaps TRBD2 (6 bases). The CDR3 is CSVEEAGLQGTQYF. As DNA, the CDR3 is TGCAGCGTTGAAGAGGCGGGACTCCAGGGGACCCAGTACTTC. The full variable domain, with the rest looked up from reference TRBV29-1 and TRBJ2-5, is SAVISQKPSRDICQRGTSLTIQCQVDSQVTMMFWYRQQPGQSLTLIATANQGSEATYESGFVIDKFPISRPNLTFSTLTVSNMSPEDSSIYLCSVEEAGLQGTQYFGPGTRLLVL.